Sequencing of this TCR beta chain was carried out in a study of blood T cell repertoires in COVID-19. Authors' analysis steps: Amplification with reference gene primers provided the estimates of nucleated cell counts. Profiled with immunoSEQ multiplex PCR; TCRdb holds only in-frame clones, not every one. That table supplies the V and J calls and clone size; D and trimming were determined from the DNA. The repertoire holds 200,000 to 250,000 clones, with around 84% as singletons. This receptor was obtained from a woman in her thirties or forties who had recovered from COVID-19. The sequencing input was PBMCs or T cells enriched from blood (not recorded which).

The CDR3 reads CASSGRVVYEQYF. The CDR3 nucleotides read TGTGCCAGCAGTGGCAGGGTGGTCTACGAGCAGTACTTC. The chain carries TRBV2 and TRBJ2-7; a weak D match, TRBD1 (5 bases). Germline CDR1 is SNHLY and CDR2 is FYNNEI. Deletions cut 4 bases from V and 3 bases from J, with 10 bases between. This CDR3 is 13 amino acids long.